Detailed here is one TCR beta chain. This clone is a singleton in its sample. Its antigen target is currently unknown. No per-base quality is available; no much larger clone lies one base away. This sample is part of a study of T cell responses to AZD1222 COVID-19 vaccine (dated by TCRdb to about 2021). Notes on the research overall: AZD1222 recipients with second doses at about 4 weeks or about 12 weeks were pooled, because spike-specific TCR depth and breadth did not differ between schedules. A total of approximately 240 trial participants underwent TCR sequencing, of whom some 210 received two doses of AZD1222 and about 25 received two doses of the MenACWY control vaccine. Enrollment into the trials was organized by age into subgroups of 18-55, 56-69 and 70-plus years, and those subgroups contained 148, 28 and 57 TCR-sequenced participants, respectively.

Paper-wide results and their limitations: The whole spike protein was spanned by vaccine-associated CD4 TCRs, and dominant responses were seen in regions 160-218 and 743-854. Conclusions about previously exposed vaccinees are limited because only six or seven AZD1222 recipients were SARS-CoV-2 seropositive at baseline. Because no day 14 peak-response samples were available, the repertoires could be characterized only after the peak T cell response. Reportedly, close to half of the unique spike-specific TCRs recognized epitopes lying outside the regions that are mutated in the B.1.351 and B.1.1.7 variants. Spike-specific TCR breadth and depth rose significantly after two AZD1222 doses compared with day 0 and with MenACWY recipients. Participants were mostly white British, with more females than males. The authors suggested clonal diversity may have been underestimated. The 56-69-year group was small, and its depth increase did not reach significance, likely because of low power.

Read against the paper, the sample's time point label means: baseline before first vaccination. Samples from vaccinated people were obtained from the UK trials COV001 and COV002, which included a single-blind randomized controlled phase 2/3 trial of AZD1222 (ChAdOx1 nCoV-19) in healthy adults. For TCRbeta chain sequencing, PBMC samples were collected from trial participants at day 0 and at day 28 after the second dose. The CDR3 regions of human TCRbeta chains were subjected to immunosequencing. The source study handled its data this way. TCRs in the repertoires were matched against a reference library of SARS-CoV-2-specific TCRs that had been generated with the MIRA antigen-specificity platform. Breadth was defined as the fraction of unique TCRs that were SARS-CoV-2-associated. Depth was defined as the fraction of total T cells that were SARS-CoV-2-associated. Using the MIRA data, each spike-specific TCR was assigned both to the spike region to which the TCR was reactive and to a CD4 or CD8 class. Log10-transformed breadth and depth values were compared by one-way ANOVA with Sidak's multiple comparisons tests. TCRdb carries this immuneACCESS record with in-frame sequences only. Its versions omit some clonotypes, under half of them owing to an unresolved V gene in the studies checked, with the rest unexplained. Clone size and the V and J calls come from that table; the DNA yielded D and trimming. The sample yields 140,000 to 150,000 clones; just over 90% were counted once. More than 8.5% of the sample goes to the ten largest clones.

Based on the germline V gene, the CDR1 and CDR2 sequences are SGHTA and FQGNSA. From its cysteine to its phenylalanine, the CDR3 spans 14 amino acids. Only the CDR3 portion is preserved as DNA: 42 bases, with reading frame beginning at the first base. V is clipped by 7 bases and J by 2 bases, and the sequence between their germline boundaries is 14 bases long. This clonotype was obtained from an adult in good health. This specimen consisted of peripheral blood, obtained on day 0 of AZD1222 vaccination. The V and J genes are TRBV7-2 and TRBJ1-1; TRBD1 is possibly the D segment (6 matching bases). The DNA sequence is as follows: TGTGCCAGCAAAAAGGACAGAATCAACACTGAAGCTTTCTTT. Its product reads: CASKKDRINTEAFF.